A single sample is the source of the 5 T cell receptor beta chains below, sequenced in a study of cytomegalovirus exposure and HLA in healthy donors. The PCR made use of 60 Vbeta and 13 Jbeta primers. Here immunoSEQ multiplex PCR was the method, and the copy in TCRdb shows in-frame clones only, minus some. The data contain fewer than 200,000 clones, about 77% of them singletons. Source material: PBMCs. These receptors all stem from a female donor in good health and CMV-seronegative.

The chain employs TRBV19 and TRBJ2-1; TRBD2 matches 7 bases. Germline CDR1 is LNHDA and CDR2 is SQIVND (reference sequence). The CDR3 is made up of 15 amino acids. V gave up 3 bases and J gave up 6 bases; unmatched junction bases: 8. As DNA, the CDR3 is TGTGCCAGTAGTATTAAGCGGGGAACCCTCAATGAGCAGTTCTTC. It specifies CASSIKRGTLNEQFF. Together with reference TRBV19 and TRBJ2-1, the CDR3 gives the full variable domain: DGGITQSPKYLFRKEGQNVTLSCEQNLNHDAMYWYRQDPGQGLRLIYYSQIVNDFQKGDIAEGYSVSREKKESFPLTVTSAQKNPTAFYLCASSIKRGTLNEQFFGPGTRLTVL.

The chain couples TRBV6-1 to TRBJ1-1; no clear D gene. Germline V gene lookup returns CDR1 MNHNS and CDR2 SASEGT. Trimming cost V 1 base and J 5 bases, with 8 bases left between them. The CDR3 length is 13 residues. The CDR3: CASSEVRNTEAFF. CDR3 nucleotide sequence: TGTGCCAGCAGTGAAGTCAGGAATACTGAAGCTTTCTTT.

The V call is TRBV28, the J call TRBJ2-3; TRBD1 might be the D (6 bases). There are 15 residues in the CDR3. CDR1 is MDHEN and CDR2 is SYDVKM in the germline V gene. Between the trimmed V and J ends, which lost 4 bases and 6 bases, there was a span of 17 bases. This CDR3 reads CASSSVGHPGDTQYF. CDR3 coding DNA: TGTGCCAGCAGTTCAGTGGGACACCCGGGGGATACGCAGTATTTT.

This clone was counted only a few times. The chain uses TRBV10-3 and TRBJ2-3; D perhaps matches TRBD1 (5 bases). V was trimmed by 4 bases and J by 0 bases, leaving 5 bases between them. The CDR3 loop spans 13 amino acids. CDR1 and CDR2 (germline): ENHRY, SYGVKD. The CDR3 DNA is TGTGCCATCAGTGGACAGAGCACAGATACGCAGTATTTT. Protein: CAISGQSTDTQYF.

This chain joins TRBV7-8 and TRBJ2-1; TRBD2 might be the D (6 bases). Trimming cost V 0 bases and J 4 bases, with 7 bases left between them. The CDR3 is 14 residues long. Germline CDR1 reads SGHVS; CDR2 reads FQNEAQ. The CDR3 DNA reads TGTGCCAGCAGCTTAGCTAGCGGATACAATGAGCAGTTCTTC. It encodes CASSLASGYNEQFF.